A selection of T cell receptor beta chains follows, all from one sample in a study of shared clonotypes between healthy human individuals. Measured with immunoSEQ multiplex PCR; TCRdb has only the in-frame clones, and not every one. The repertoire holds 2 million to 2.5 million clones, with about 92% as singletons. The sequenced sample was naive CD4+ T cells from PBMCs. These receptors came from a man aged 18 to 35 in good health. Some clones in this sample may be carry-over from other donors' samples. The CDR3 runs from the conserved cysteine through the conserved F or W. Not every row has a clone size; where given, it reads once, few, many or a size class.

-	15	TRBV7-9	TRBJ2-2	CASNGLAANTGELFF
-	13	TRBV29-1	TRBJ2-2	CSVAARRTGELFF
-	15	TRBV14	TRBJ1-1	CASSHPGTAATEAFF
-	17	TRBV5-1	TRBJ2-1	CASSPPGLRSSYNEQFF
-	13	TRBV7-3	TRBJ1-1	CASSAQGGTEAFF
-	15	TRBV10-3	TRBJ1-3	CAISEWPLSGNTIYF
once	14	TRBV5-4	TRBJ2-7	CASSLADTPYEQYF
-	16	TRBV28	TRBJ2-7	CASSLALGLPPGKQYF
-	14	TRBV29-1	TRBJ1-1	CSARTGITGTEAFF
-	14	TRBV5-1	TRBJ2-7	CASSNQGADYEQYF
-	13	TRBV7-3	TRBJ2-7	CASSLGTNYEQYF
-	14	TRBV29-1	TRBJ2-7	CSVETTVSSYEQYF
-	14	TRBV7-3	TRBJ2-2	CASRRQGDTGELFF
once	14	TRBV6-6	TRBJ2-3	CASSYPPGGDTQYF
-	13	TRBV6-5	TRBJ2-7	CASSDGRIYEQYF
-	15	TRBV5-1	TRBJ2-6	CASSEGNSGANVLTF
-	16	TRBV15	TRBJ2-7	CATSRDMAAGFPEQYF
-	15	TRBV7-6	TRBJ2-7	CASSQSGIPSYEQYF
-	12	TRBV7-7	TRBJ1-2	CASSLRDYGYTF
-	14	TRBV5-4	TRBJ1-3	CASSYTGVGNTIYF
-	15	TRBV18	TRBJ1-1	CASSPGGRSVTEAFF
-	17	TRBV28	TRBJ1-1	CASTLPGAPRQNTEAFF
-	15	TRBV5-4	TRBJ2-1	CASSPLRDRANEQFF
-	16	TRBV5-1	TRBJ1-1	CASSFGVNILNTEAFF
-	12	TRBV12-5	TRBJ1-5	CASGLGNQPQHF
-	17	TRBV10-3	TRBJ1-1	CAISERDRARGGTEAFF
-	17	TRBV7-2	TRBJ2-4	CASSPKGLAGGQNIQYF
-	15	TRBV15	TRBJ2-7	CATSRVRVGTYEQYF
few	15	TRBV19	TRBJ1-5	CASTLGVRAGQPQHF
-	15	TRBV5-1	TRBJ2-1	CASSIVAGAYNEQFF
-	15	TRBV5-1	TRBJ1-2	CASSTFQDRVDGYTF
-	16	TRBV5-1	TRBJ1-2	CASSLGKMIWGSDYTF
-	15	TRBV6-5	TRBJ1-3	CASSPTRGNGYTIYF
-	13	TRBV7-9	TRBJ2-1	CASSLDFSNEQFF
-	14	TRBV6-5	TRBJ1-5	CASSEGQGLQPQHF
-	11	TRBV7-2	TRBJ2-3	CASSLPDTQYF
-	16	TRBV18	TRBJ1-1	CASSPYRQGQNTEAFF
-	14	TRBV6-6	TRBJ2-1	CASRRGQGAREQFF
-	14	TRBV5-1	TRBJ2-5	CASSLGQFQETQYF
-	16	TRBV25-1	TRBJ2-5	CASSEGGTGGGETQYF
-	17	TRBV7-9	TRBJ1-5	CASSLGALRDRNQPQHF
-	14	TRBV11-2	TRBJ2-2	CASSPNWYTGELFF
-	15	TRBV11-2	TRBJ2-1	CASSRVTSGGDEQFF
-	15	TRBV30	TRBJ1-1	CAWSNTGGADTEAFF
-	16	TRBV5-4	TRBJ2-5	CASSLGQGSILETQYF
-	16	TRBV21-1	TRBJ2-1	CASSNKEEQINNEQFF